Below, 32 T cell receptor beta chains from the same sample are listed, as sequenced in a study of PD-1 blockade in classical Hodgkin lymphoma. The sample's time point: newly diagnosed, previously untreated cHL patient sample. Clones were sequenced by immunoSEQ multiplex PCR, and TCRdb holds only the in-frame ones, with some missing. The data show fewer than 8,500 clones, around 81% seen once. Sequencing input: peripheral blood mononuclear cells (PBMCs). The receptors come from a human donor with classical Hodgkin lymphoma.

The gene calls are TRBV28 and TRBJ2-1, with D possibly being TRBD2 (6 bases). The V gene's germline CDR1 is MDHEN and CDR2 SYDVKM. The CDR3 consists of 11 residues. V was clipped by 5 bases and J by 12 bases, with 11 bases between them. The CDR3 DNA reads TGTGCCAGCAGTCCCCGGGACTTGCAGTTCTTC. The encoded protein is CASSPRDLQFF.

In its sample, this clone ranks as medium-sized. The J gene is TRBJ2-1, the V gene TRBV2, with TRBD2 matching over 8 bases. Germline CDR1 is SNHLY and CDR2 is FYNNEI. The CDR3 runs 15 residues. Unmatched junction bases numbered 6, after V lost 3 bases and J lost 5 bases. CDR3 protein: CASSDGGGHNNEQFF. The CDR3 nucleotides are TGTGCCAGCAGTGATGGCGGGGGGCACAACAATGAGCAGTTCTTC.

This clone rates as medium-sized. CDR3 protein: CAWSVTGKDTGELFF. The CDR3 nucleotides read TGTGCCTGGAGTGTAACAGGGAAGGACACCGGGGAGCTGTTTTTT. The rearrangement uses TRBV30 and TRBJ2-2, with D maybe TRBD1 (6 bases). The CDR3 extends over 15 amino acids. Deletions cut 0 bases from V and 3 bases from J, with 11 bases between. CDR1 and CDR2 from the germline V gene are GTSNPN and SVGIG (reference sequence).

The chain couples TRBV7-9 to TRBJ2-1; 9 bases agree with TRBD1. CDR1 SEHNR and CDR2 FQNEAQ come from the germline V gene (reference sequence). The CDR3 extends over 15 amino acids. The trim removed 2 bases at V and 7 bases at J, leaving 6 bases unmatched. The CDR3 bases are TGTGCCAGCAGCTTATTGGGACAGGGTCGGAATGAGCAGTTCTTC. This encodes CASSLLGQGRNEQFF.

V gene TRBV6-6 combines with J gene TRBJ1-2, with D hard to call. The CDR3 runs to 10 residues. In germline, CDR1 is MNHNY, CDR2 SVGAGI (reference sequence). V was clipped by 8 bases and J by 8 bases, with 9 bases between them. The CDR3 here is CASGPGGYTF. CDR3 DNA: TGTGCCAGCGGGCCGGGCGGCTACACCTTC.

Regarding this clone: Other DNA variants within this sample encode the same CDR3. The gene calls are TRBV16 and TRBJ2-7, with TRBD1 as a possible D gene (7 bases). The CDR3 contains 14 residues. Germline V gives CDR1 KGHSY, CDR2 FQNENV. V was clipped by 4 bases and J by 3 bases, with 13 bases between them. The CDR3 region is CASSPGGGYYEQYF. As DNA, the CDR3 is TGTGCCAGCAGCCCCGGAGGGGGCTACTACGAGCAGTACTTC.

The chain couples TRBV5-1 to TRBJ2-5; D remains unclear. Per germline, CDR1 SGHRS and CDR2 YFSETQ. Trimming shortened V by 0 bases and J by 0 bases, and 9 bases separated the two germline ends. The CDR3 has 15 amino acids. CDR3 coding DNA: TGCGCCAGCAGCTTGGAGGTTGGCTACCAAGAGACCCAGTACTTC. This gives the protein CASSLEVGYQETQYF.

The rearrangement uses TRBV6-6 and TRBJ2-3; weak D call: TRBD2 (5 bases). The CDR3 is made up of 13 amino acids. V lost 6 bases and J lost 6, with 13 bases in between. Germline values: CDR1 MNHNY, CDR2 SVGAGI (reference sequence). Here the CDR3 DNA reads TGTGCCAGCAGCTCGGACTTCACGGATACGCAGTATTTT. It encodes CASSSDFTDTQYF.

J is TRBJ1-5 and V is TRBV6-1; D call uncertain. Germline lookup yields CDR1 MNHNS and CDR2 SASEGT. V lost 3 bases and J lost 7, with 10 bases in between. The CDR3 extends over 13 amino acids. CDR3: CASSEERLQPQHF. CDR3 coding DNA: TGTGCCAGCAGTGAGGAACGACTGCAGCCCCAGCATTTT.

This chain connects TRBV15 to TRBJ2-1; possible D gene TRBD2, 5 bases. The V gene's germline CDR1 is LNHNV and CDR2 YYDKDF (reference sequence). The CDR3 consists of 15 residues. The V gene lost 0 bases and the J gene lost 16 bases, with 22 bases spanning the gap. The CDR3 loop reads CATSRDRDSWAMKFF. CDR3 nucleotide sequence: TGTGCCACCAGCAGAGATCGGGATAGCTGGGCCATGAAATTCTTC.

The rearrangement joins TRBV4-1 to TRBJ2-1, with TRBD2 matching over 7 bases. This CDR3 has 16 amino acids. Unmatched junction bases numbered 4, after V lost 2 bases and J lost 0 bases. The germline gives CDR1 MGHRA, CDR2 YSYEKL. The CDR3: CASSQQLASSYNEQFF. The CDR3 DNA reads TGCGCCAGCAGCCAACAACTAGCGAGCTCCTACAATGAGCAGTTCTTC.

The chain combines TRBV5-1 with TRBJ2-7, with 10 bases that match TRBD1. The CDR3 runs 15 residues. Germline-derived CDR1 and CDR2 are SGHRS and YFSETQ. J was trimmed by 3 bases and V by 4 bases; bases with no gene match: 7. The CDR3 here is CASSSGQGVIYEQYF. The CDR3 DNA sequence: TGCGCCAGCAGCAGCGGACAGGGGGTTATCTACGAGCAGTACTTC.

This clone was recorded a few times. This chain links TRBV6-6 with TRBJ2-7, with 8 bases lining up with TRBD1. V gave up 6 bases and J gave up 6 bases; unmatched junction bases: 10. CDR3 length: 14 residues. Germline V lookup: CDR1 MNHNY, CDR2 SVGAGI (reference sequence). The CDR3 loop reads CASSPGQVLSEQYF. CDR3 sequence (DNA): TGTGCCAGCAGCCCGGGACAGGTCCTCTCCGAGCAGTACTTC.

The chain employs TRBV2 and TRBJ2-5; D possibly uses TRBD1 or TRBD2 (5 bases each). Germline CDR1 and CDR2: SNHLY and FYNNEI. V was trimmed by 5 bases and J by 4 bases, leaving 11 bases between them. The CDR3 is 13 amino acids. CDR3 in DNA: TGTGCCAGCAGTATCGAGGGGCGAGAGACCCAGTACTTC. This encodes CASSIEGRETQYF.

The rearrangement joins TRBV2 to TRBJ1-3; unclear D gene. CDR1 is SNHLY and CDR2 is FYNNEI in the germline V gene. The CDR3 is 12 amino acids. V was cut by 7 bases and J by 3 bases, with 7 bases left in between. Here the CDR3 DNA reads TGTGCCAGCACCACGGGTGGAAACACCATATATTTT. As protein: CASTTGGNTIYF.

The J gene is TRBJ2-7, the V gene TRBV5-6; no definite D call. Trimming removed 2 bases at V and 3 bases at J, with 12 bases between. The CDR3 runs to 14 residues. Per germline, CDR1 SGHDT and CDR2 YYEEEE. CDR3 amino acids: CASSFSPEFYEQYF. DNA for the CDR3: TGTGCCAGCAGCTTCAGTCCCGAATTCTACGAGCAGTACTTC.

The J gene is TRBJ2-3, the V gene TRBV7-3; the D is unclear. Germline V gene sequence: CDR1 SGHTA, CDR2 FQGTGA. The V end was cut by 2 bases, the J end by 4 bases, with 7 bases between. The CDR3 runs to 13 residues. CDR3 sequence: CASSLEIADTQYF. The CDR3 DNA follows: TGTGCCAGCAGCTTAGAGATCGCAGATACGCAGTATTTT.

This clone has a single count. CDR3 residues: CAISELDGTGELFF. CDR3 DNA sequence: TGTGCCATCAGTGAGCTAGACGGCACCGGGGAGCTGTTTTTT. V gene TRBV10-3 combines with J gene TRBJ2-2; no clear D. With 2 bases removed from V and 4 bases from J, the gap between germline ends came to 8 bases. Germline CDR1 is ENHRY and CDR2 is SYGVKD. The CDR3 spans 14 residues.

The chain uses TRBV4-2 and TRBJ2-2, with TRBD2 identical over 8 bases. Germline CDR1 LGHNA, CDR2 YNFKEQ. The V segment lost 3 bases and the J segment 6 bases; nucleotides outside the gene matches: 6. This CDR3 is built from 15 residues. The CDR3 sequence: CASSHTGTSPGELFF. The DNA of the CDR3 is TGTGCCAGCAGCCACACAGGGACTAGTCCCGGGGAGCTGTTTTTT.

This chain uses TRBV19 with TRBJ1-1, with D maybe TRBD1 (5 bases). V lost 3 bases to trimming and J lost 1 base, with 6 bases between them. The CDR3 runs to 13 residues. CDR1 is LNHDA, CDR2 SQIVND, per germline (reference sequence). As DNA, the CDR3 is TGTGCCAGTAGTATGGGGCGGAACACTGAAGCTTTCTTT. Its translation: CASSMGRNTEAFF.

The chain recombines TRBV19 with TRBJ2-1, with D possibly matching TRBD2 (5 bases). Germline V lookup: CDR1 LNHDA, CDR2 SQIVND (reference sequence). The CDR3 runs to 11 residues. Trimming removed 3 bases from V and 10 bases from J, with 7 bases in between. Here the CDR3 reads CASSIGEEQFF. In DNA form, the CDR3 reads TGTGCCAGTAGTATCGGGGAGGAGCAGTTCTTC.

The chain couples TRBV21-1 to TRBJ1-6; the listed D gene, TRBD1, was not tested against the DNA. TRBV21-1 is a listed pseudogene. The CDR3 is made up of 14 amino acids. CDR3 coding DNA: TGTGCCAGCAGCTTCCGGACAGGGAATTCACCCCTCCACTTT. Amino acid sequence: CASSFRTGNSPLHF.

The J gene is TRBJ2-3, the V gene TRBV2, with 7 bases matching TRBD2. The CDR3 has 16 residues. Trimming at V came to 2 bases and at J to 5 bases, leaving 10 bases not matched to a gene. Per germline, CDR1 SNHLY and CDR2 FYNNEI. The CDR3 here is CASSEWASGWGDTQYF. The CDR3 DNA sequence: TGTGCCAGCAGTGAATGGGCTAGCGGATGGGGAGATACGCAGTATTTT.

The sample holds one count of this clone. The J gene is TRBJ1-2, the V gene TRBV6-5; 9 positions match TRBD1. V shed 6 bases, J shed 8 bases, and the junction held 4 bases outside the gene matches. This CDR3 has 12 amino acids. Per the germline V gene, CDR1 is MNHEY and CDR2 is SVGAGI. Here the CDR3 DNA reads TGTGCCAGCAGGCAGACAGGGGGAGGCTACACCTTC. This sequence encodes CASRQTGGGYTF.

The chain combines TRBV7-2 with TRBJ2-3; either TRBD1 or TRBD2 may fit D (5 bases each). The CDR3 is made up of 16 amino acids. The germline gives CDR1 SGHTA, CDR2 FQGNSA. Trimming removed 3 bases at V and 6 bases at J, with 19 bases between. CDR3 coding DNA: TGTGCCAGCAGCTTCCCCGGGACCAAAGGGTGGGATACGCAGTATTTT. This encodes CASSFPGTKGWDTQYF. Looking up the rest from reference TRBV7-2 and TRBJ2-3 gives the full variable domain: GAGVSQSPSNKVTEKGKDVELRCDPISGHTALYWYRQSLGQGLEFLIYFQGNSAPDKSGLPSDRFSAERTGGSVSTLTIQRTQQEDSAVYLCASSFPGTKGWDTQYFGPGTRLTVL.

In regard to this clone: Mismatch with germline at one junction end may stem from a read error. The V call is TRBV5-1, the J call TRBJ1-3; TRBD1 agrees at 7 bases. This CDR3 region has 13 residues. Germline V CDR1 and CDR2: SGHRS, YFSETQ. This chain's CDR3 is CASSLTSETGQFF. CDR3 coding DNA: TGCGCCAGCAGCTTGACGTCCGAGACGGGACAGTTTTTT.

This clone was detected only a few times. This chain uses TRBV7-6 with TRBJ2-7; D possibly corresponds to TRBD1 (5 bases). Trimming removed 5 bases at V and 7 bases at J, with 15 bases between. CDR3 length: 13 amino acids. CDR1 is SGHVS and CDR2 is FNYEAQ in the germline V gene. CDR3 sequence reads: CASSPGALVEQYF. The CDR3, as DNA: TGTGCCAGCAGCCCTGGGGCCCTCGTGGAGCAGTACTTC.

CDR3 nucleotide sequence: TGTGCCAGCAGTACCAGGGAGGGAGCTTTCTTT. It specifies CASSTREGAFF. The chain is built from TRBV28 and TRBJ1-1; TRBD1 might be the D (5 bases). The CDR3 has 11 residues. Trimming shortened V by 5 bases and J by 10 bases, and 11 bases separated the two germline ends. The germline CDR1 and CDR2 sequences are MDHEN and SYDVKM.

The V call is TRBV10-3, the J call TRBJ1-6; D is ambiguous. Trimming pared 6 bases from V and 8 bases from J, leaving 17 bases between. This CDR3 is 15 amino acids long. Germline V gives CDR1 ENHRY, CDR2 SYGVKD. The CDR3 here is CAIRDVGNQYSPLHF. The CDR3 DNA follows: TGTGCCATCAGGGACGTTGGTAACCAATATTCACCCCTCCACTTT.

The chain combines TRBV6-5 with TRBJ1-1, with D maybe TRBD1 (6 bases). CDR1 MNHEY and CDR2 SVGAGI come from the germline V gene. CDR3 length: 14 residues. Trimming removed 6 bases at V and 2 bases at J, with 13 bases between. CDR3 DNA sequence: TGTGCCAGCAGAGCCTCGGACAGAAACACTGAAGCTTTCTTT. This sequence encodes CASRASDRNTEAFF.

V usage is TRBV2 and J usage is TRBJ1-1, with D unclear. Germline-derived CDR1 and CDR2 are SNHLY and FYNNEI. The germline V and J ends were trimmed by 5 bases and 1 base, with 8 bases remaining between them. CDR3 length: 13 amino acids. The CDR3 DNA follows: TGTGCCAGCAGTTCAGACGCGAACACTGAAGCTTTCTTT. Protein sequence: CASSSDANTEAFF.

The CDR3: CASSDETGIPASNQPQHF. In nucleotides, the CDR3 is TGTGCCAGCAGTGACGAGACAGGGATTCCCGCGAGCAATCAGCCCCAGCATTTT. This chain connects TRBV2 to TRBJ1-5, with 7 nucleotides matching TRBD1. V lost 3 bases to trimming and J lost 1 base; unmatched junction nucleotides: 12. The CDR3 extends over 18 amino acids. Germline loops: CDR1 SNHLY, CDR2 FYNNEI. The full variable domain, with the rest looked up from reference TRBV2 and TRBJ1-5, is EPEVTQTPSHQVTQMGQEVILRCVPISNHLYFYWYRQILGQKVEFLVSFYNNEISEKSEIFDDQFSVERPDGSNFTLKIRSTKLEDSAMYFCASSDETGIPASNQPQHFGDGTRLSIL.